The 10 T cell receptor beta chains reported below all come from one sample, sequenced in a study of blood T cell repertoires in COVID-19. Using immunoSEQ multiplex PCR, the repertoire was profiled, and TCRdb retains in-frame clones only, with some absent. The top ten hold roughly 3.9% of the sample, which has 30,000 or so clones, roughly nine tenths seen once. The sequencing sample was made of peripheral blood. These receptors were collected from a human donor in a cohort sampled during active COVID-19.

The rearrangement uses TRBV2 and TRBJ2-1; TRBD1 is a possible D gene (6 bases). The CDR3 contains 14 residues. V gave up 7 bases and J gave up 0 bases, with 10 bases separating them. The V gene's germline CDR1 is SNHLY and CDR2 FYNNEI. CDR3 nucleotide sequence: TGTGCCAGCACCGAGACAGGCTCCTACAATGAGCAGTTCTTC. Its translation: CASTETGSYNEQFF.

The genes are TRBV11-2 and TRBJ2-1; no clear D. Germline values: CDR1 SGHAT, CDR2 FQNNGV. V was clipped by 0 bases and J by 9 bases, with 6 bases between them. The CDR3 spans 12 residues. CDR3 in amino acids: CASSLEVGEQFF. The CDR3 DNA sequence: TGTGCCAGCAGCTTAGAGGTCGGTGAGCAGTTCTTC.

As DNA, the CDR3 is TGTGCCAGTAGTATGTGGGGCGGGGCCGTCAGCAATCAGCCCCAGCATTTT. Translating gives CASSMWGGAVSNQPQHF. The chain is built from TRBV19 and TRBJ1-5; TRBD1 is a possible D gene (5 bases). Germline V gives CDR1 LNHDA, CDR2 SQIVND (reference sequence). The CDR3 is 17 residues long. The V end was cut by 3 bases, the J end by 1 base, with 16 bases between. Drawing the rest from reference TRBV19 and TRBJ1-5, the complete variable domain is DGGITQSPKYLFRKEGQNVTLSCEQNLNHDAMYWYRQDPGQGLRLIYYSQIVNDFQKGDIAEGYSVSREKKESFPLTVTSAQKNPTAFYLCASSMWGGAVSNQPQHFGDGTRLSIL.

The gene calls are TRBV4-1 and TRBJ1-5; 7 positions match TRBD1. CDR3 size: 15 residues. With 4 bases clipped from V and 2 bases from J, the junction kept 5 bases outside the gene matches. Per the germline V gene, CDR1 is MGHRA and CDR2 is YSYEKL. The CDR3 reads CASSLHRGGNQPQHF. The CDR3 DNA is TGCGCCAGCAGCCTACACAGGGGAGGCAATCAGCCCCAGCATTTT.

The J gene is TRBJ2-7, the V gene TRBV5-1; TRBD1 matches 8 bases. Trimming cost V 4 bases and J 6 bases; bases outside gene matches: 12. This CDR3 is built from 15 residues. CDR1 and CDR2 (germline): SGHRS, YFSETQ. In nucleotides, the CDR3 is TGCGCCAGCAGCGAAGGGACAGGCCCCTCTATCGAGCAGTACTTC. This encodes CASSEGTGPSIEQYF.

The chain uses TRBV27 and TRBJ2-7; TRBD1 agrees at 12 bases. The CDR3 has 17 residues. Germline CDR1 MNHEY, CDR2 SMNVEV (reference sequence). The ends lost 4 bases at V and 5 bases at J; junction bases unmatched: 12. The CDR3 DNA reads TGTGCCAGCAGTTATCGAACCGGGACAGGGGGCTCAAACGAGCAGTACTTC. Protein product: CASSYRTGTGGSNEQYF.

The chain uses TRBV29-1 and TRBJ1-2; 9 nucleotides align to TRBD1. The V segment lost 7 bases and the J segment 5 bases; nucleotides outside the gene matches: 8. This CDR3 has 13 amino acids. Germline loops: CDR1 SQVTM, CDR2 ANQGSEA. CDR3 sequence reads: CSGTQGAGYGYTF. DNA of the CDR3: TGCAGCGGCACACAGGGGGCTGGGTATGGCTACACCTTC.

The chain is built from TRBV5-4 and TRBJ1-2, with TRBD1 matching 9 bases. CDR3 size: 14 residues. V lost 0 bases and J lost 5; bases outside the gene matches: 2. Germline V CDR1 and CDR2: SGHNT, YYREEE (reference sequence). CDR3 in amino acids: CASSLGDRDYGYTF. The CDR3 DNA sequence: TGTGCCAGCAGCTTGGGGGACAGGGATTATGGCTACACCTTC.

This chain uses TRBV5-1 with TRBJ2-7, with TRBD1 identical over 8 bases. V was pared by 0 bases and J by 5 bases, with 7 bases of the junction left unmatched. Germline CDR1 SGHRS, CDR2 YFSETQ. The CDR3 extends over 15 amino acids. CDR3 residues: CASSLGQGIGHEQYF. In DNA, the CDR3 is TGCGCCAGCAGCTTGGGACAGGGGATCGGACACGAGCAGTACTTC.

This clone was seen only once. CDR3 amino acids: CASSPQLQNTEAFF. CDR3 in DNA: TGTGCCAGCTCACCACAGCTCCAGAACACTGAAGCTTTCTTT. The rearrangement links TRBV18 to TRBJ1-1; the D is unclear. Trimming stripped 1 base from V and 1 base from J, with 7 bases between. The CDR3 contains 14 residues. Germline assignment: CDR1 KGHSH and CDR2 LQKENI.